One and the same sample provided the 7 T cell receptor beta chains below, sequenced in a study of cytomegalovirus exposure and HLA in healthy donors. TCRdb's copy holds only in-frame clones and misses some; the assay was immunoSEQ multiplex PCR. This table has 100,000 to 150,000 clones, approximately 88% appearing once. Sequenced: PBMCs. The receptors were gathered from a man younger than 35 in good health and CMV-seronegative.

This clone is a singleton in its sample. The CDR3 region is CASRGADSGANVLTF. The CDR3 DNA reads TGTGCCAGTCGGGGGGCTGACTCTGGGGCCAACGTCCTGACTTTC. This sequence joins TRBV19 and TRBJ2-6; D may be TRBD2 (7 bases). Germline CDR1 LNHDA, CDR2 SQIVND (reference sequence). The CDR3 consists of 15 residues. Deletions cut 8 bases from V and 0 bases from J, with 11 bases between.

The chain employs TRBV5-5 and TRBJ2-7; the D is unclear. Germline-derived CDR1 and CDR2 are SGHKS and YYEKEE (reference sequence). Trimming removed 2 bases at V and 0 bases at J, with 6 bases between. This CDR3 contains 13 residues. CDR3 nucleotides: TGTGCCAGCAGCTTTCAGGCCTCCTACGAGCAGTACTTC. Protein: CASSFQASYEQYF.

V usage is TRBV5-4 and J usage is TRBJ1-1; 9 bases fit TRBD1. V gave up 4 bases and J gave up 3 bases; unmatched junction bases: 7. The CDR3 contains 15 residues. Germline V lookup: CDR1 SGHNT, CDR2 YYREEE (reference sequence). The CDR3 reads CASSQGQGGYTEAFF. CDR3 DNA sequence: TGTGCCAGCAGCCAGGGACAGGGTGGATACACTGAAGCTTTCTTT.

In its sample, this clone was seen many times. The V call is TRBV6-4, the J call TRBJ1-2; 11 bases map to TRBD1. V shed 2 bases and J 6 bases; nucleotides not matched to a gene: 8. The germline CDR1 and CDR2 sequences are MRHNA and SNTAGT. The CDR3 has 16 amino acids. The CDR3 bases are TGTGCCAGCAGTGACACGGGACAGGGGGGTTTCGATGGCTACACCTTC. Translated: CASSDTGQGGFDGYTF.

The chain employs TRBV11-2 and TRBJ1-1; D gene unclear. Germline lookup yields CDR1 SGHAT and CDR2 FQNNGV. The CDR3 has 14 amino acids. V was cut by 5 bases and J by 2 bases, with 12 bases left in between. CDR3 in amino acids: CASSPRVTNTEAFF. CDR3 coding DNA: TGTGCCAGCAGCCCGAGGGTAACAAACACTGAAGCTTTCTTT.

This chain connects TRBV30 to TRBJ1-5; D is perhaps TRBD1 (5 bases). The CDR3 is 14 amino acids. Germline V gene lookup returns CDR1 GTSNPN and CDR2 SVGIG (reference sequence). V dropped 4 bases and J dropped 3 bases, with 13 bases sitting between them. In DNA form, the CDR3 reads TGTGCCTGGAACCTTGGGGGGTTCAATCAGCCCCAGCATTTT. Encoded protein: CAWNLGGFNQPQHF.

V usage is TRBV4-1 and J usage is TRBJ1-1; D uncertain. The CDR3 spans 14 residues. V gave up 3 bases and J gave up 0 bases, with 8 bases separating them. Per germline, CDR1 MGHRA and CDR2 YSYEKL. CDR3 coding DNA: TGCGCCAGCAGCCAGTTGTACATGAACACTGAAGCTTTCTTT. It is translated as CASSQLYMNTEAFF.